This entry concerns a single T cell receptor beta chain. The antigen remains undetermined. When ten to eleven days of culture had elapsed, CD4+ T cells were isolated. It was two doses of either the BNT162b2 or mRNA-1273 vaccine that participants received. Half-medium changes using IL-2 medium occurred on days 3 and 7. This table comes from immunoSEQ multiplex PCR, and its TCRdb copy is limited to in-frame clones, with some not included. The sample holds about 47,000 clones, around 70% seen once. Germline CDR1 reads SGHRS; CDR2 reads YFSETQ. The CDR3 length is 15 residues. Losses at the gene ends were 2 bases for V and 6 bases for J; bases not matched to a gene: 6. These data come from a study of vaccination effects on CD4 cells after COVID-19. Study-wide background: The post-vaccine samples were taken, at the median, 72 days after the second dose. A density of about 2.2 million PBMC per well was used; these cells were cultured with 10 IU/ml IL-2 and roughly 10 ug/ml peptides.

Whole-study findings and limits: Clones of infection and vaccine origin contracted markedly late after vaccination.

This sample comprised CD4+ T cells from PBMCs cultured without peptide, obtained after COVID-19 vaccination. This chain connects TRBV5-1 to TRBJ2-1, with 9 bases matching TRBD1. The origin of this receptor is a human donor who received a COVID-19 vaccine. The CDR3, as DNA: TGCGCCAGCAGCTTTGAGGGACAGGGTGGCAATGAGCAGTTCTTC. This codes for CASSFEGQGGNEQFF.